This T cell receptor (beta chain) was sequenced in a study of breast tumors, draining lymph nodes, adjacent tissues. Study conclusions and caveats: Tumor TCR diversity was below lymph nodes but above nontumor tissue. Tumor and nontumor repertoires were significantly more similar in luminal-like than in basal-like breast cancer. Most tumor T cells seemingly derive from lymph node, then expand in tumor. That most tumor T cells come from lymph nodes remained unproven.

MiXCR was run by TCRdb on the multiplex PCR reads, yielding one entry per CDR3 protein. The sample includes approximately 210,000 distinct CDR3 sequences, approximately 36% of them seen just once. This clonotype appeared a few times. Its antigen is as yet unknown. Samples came from axillary lymph nodes draining the breast cancer. This CDR3 contains 14 residues. V was pared by 6 bases and J by 6 bases, with 14 bases of the junction left unmatched. Germline V gene data show CDR1 as DFQATT and CDR2 as SNEGSKA (reference sequence). The sample comprised axillary lymph node tissue. This receptor was identified in a female donor with breast cancer. Some clones in this sample may be carry-over from other donors' samples. The genes are TRBV20-1 and TRBJ2-7, with 7 bases matching TRBD2. The CDR3 nucleotides are TGCAGTGCCCTACTGCCTAGCGGTCCCTCCGAGCAGTACTTC. It yields the protein CSALLPSGPSEQYF.